This T cell receptor beta chain was obtained from a study of cytomegalovirus exposure and HLA in healthy donors (TCRdb year 2017). General notes on the study: An earlier analysis of approximately 640 of the donors reported approximately 270 Gb of sequence data and roughly 100 million unique TCR beta sequences from roughly 180 million T cells. Approximately 300 gigabases of sequencing data and around 90 million unique TCR sequences made up an early release that covered around 640 HLA-typed donors. Of the roughly 400 genotyped donors, more than 75% were placed in the genetic ancestry cluster associated with self-reported Caucasian donors. The study was designed to test whether signatures of past pathogen exposure could be identified by cataloging public T cell receptors. The study profiled the T cell repertoires of under 850 subjects by immunosequencing and related them to cytomegalovirus serostatus. Along with the roughly 610-subject first cohort, a separate validation cohort of roughly 110 different subjects was used. To predict cytomegalovirus infection status, the study brought together high-throughput TCR immunosequencing, statistical association of individual TCRs with disease status, and machine learning. In a later analysis, previously published TCR beta repertoires from more than 500 donors were re-analyzed and high-resolution HLA genotyping was added so that TCR occurrence patterns could be studied. In the later analysis, no new phenotypic data were used to find candidate immune exposures; instead, reliance was placed on TCR beta sequences and their occurrence across donors. To decide whether each TCR beta V gene segment behaved as functional or pseudogenic, an earlier analysis of fewer than 750 of the donors relied on high-throughput TCR beta sequencing. Donor age, sex, ethnicity and CMV serostatus were collected together with the repertoire data. A later genetic analysis used genome-wide SNP genotypes for about 65% of the roughly 670 donors, treating that subset as a discovery cohort. Every repertoire in the discovery cohort had been generated on one and the same sequencing platform. Class I and class II HLA loci were covered by the typing at four-digit resolution. The number of typed donors differed by locus: about 620-630 for A, B, C, DRB1 and DQB1; 522 for DQA1; fewer than 610 for DPA1; and about 470 for DPB1. Several DR-DQ haplotypes were treated as single units for association and clustering because of strong linkage in the cohort. On average, around 200,000 unique TCR beta nucleotide sequences were sequenced per donor among 398 genotyped donors of the cohort, with roughly 19% of those sequences being non-productive.

Libraries came from the immunoSEQ multiplex PCR assay. The multiplex PCR relied on a mix of 60 forward primers for TCR Vbeta segments and 13 reverse primers for TCR Jbeta segments. The CDR3 region of rearranged TCR beta genes was amplified from genomic DNA by a multiplex PCR assay. Amplified TCR beta libraries were sequenced as 87-base-pair reads on the Illumina HiSeq System. Regarding the original processing steps: A later analysis counted approximately 74 million unique TCR beta chains across the 666 repertoires, and 9.5 million to 11 million of these chains were shared by at least two donors. To remove PCR and sequencing errors, raw reads were error-corrected and collapsed into unique sequences using a nearest-neighbor algorithm that merged closely related sequences. V, D and J gene segments were assigned by aligning CDR3 sequences to IMGT reference sequences. For a sequence to be retained, at least a six-nucleotide match to both a V gene segment and a J gene segment was required. Rearrangements were called productive when the CDR3 lacked stop codons and stayed in frame with V and J; all others were non-productive. Following IMGT convention, CDR3 was defined as the stretch from the second conserved V-encoded cysteine to the conserved J-encoded phenylalanine. Sequences without an unambiguous match to a single V gene segment were excluded from the earlier analysis of 450 to 650 of the donors. An earlier analysis of fewer than 750 of the donors classified V segments as functional when productive rearrangements were above 56.7% and as segregating when the standard deviation between donors was above 5%. To diagnose cytomegalovirus status from the catalog of TCR beta chain sequences, a statistical classification framework was built. A later analysis assigned V and J genes by comparing TCR nucleotide sequences with IMGT/GENE-DB human TR gene sequences. A later analysis assigned CDR3 sequences and most-parsimonious VDJ recombination scenarios with the TCRdist pipeline. A later analysis defined each TCR beta chain by its CDR3 amino acid sequence plus V-gene family, and excluded reads lacking a unique V-gene family. A later analysis removed 600 or so highly shared, low-generation-probability nucleotide sequences to deal with suspected cross-contamination and a sequencing artifact. A later analysis calculated a clonal expansion index for each public chain from normalized within-repertoire ranks of inferred template counts. In a later analysis, generation probabilities were computed with a VDJ recombination model fitted to out-of-frame rearrangements, and the resulting probabilities were checked against IGoR. In a later analysis, TCR-TCR, TCR-HLA and TCR-CMV co-occurrence was scored with hypergeometric tests, and a repertoire-size bias correction was applied to TCR pairs. A later analysis estimated false discovery rates by permuting HLA or CMV assignments 20 times. In a later analysis, co-occurring TCRs were grouped using DBSCAN, and TCRdist sequence similarity was added for clustering within HLA-allele-positive subsets. Repertoires with fewer than 30,000 or more than 120,000 public chains were left out of co-occurrence clustering, as were about five repertoires with anomalous nucleotide sharing. In its TCRdb copy, this immuneACCESS table keeps in-frame sequences only and misses some clones. Where compared with another copy, unresolved V genes explain less than half of these, and the others have no known cause. Clone size and V and J calls were adopted from that table, with D and trimming inferred from the DNA. This sample holds 50,000 to 75,000 clones; less than 85% were observed only once. About 6.8% of the sample is held by the ten biggest clonotypes.

The full study reports these points: This cohort had only TCR beta chains sequenced, and the lack of alpha or paired-chain data limited which features could be detected. An earlier analysis of 450 to 750 of the donors showed that most TCR beta V segments appeared in productive rearrangements either about 87% or about 30% of the time, which broadly matched IMGT annotations. Some IMGT-functional V segments, including TRBV6-2 and TRBV6-3, could not be distinguished by the 87-base-pair reads and were therefore excluded. Linkage disequilibrium might explain the correlated functional status among segregating V segments, but an unknown experimental factor could not be excluded. When HLA alleles, especially DR and DQ, strongly co-occurred, attributing TCR associations to individual alleles was difficult. Compared with the roughly 600-donor mean, donors in an Asian-associated ancestry cluster had fewer N-insertions in productive TCRs, according to a later genetic analysis. According to a later analysis, parvovirus B19, influenza, CMV and Epstein-Barr virus appeared linked to several top co-occurrence clusters. HLA typing was unavailable for some donors at each locus, so association tests used only the typed subset. While some public TCRs were present in many individuals, most TCR sequences turned up only very rarely across donors. A later genetic analysis associated a missense DCLRE1C variant with V-gene and J-gene trimming of TCR beta chains, and an independent cohort replicated the association. A few of the identified cytomegalovirus-associated TCR beta chains were confirmed in vitro to be specific for cytomegalovirus antigens. The study listed approximately 150 TCR beta chains as associated with cytomegalovirus. A further reported finding was that TCR beta sequences accurately predicted the HLA-A and HLA-B alleles for most subjects in the first cohort. The sequencing pipeline was judged likely to have produced a cluster of highly shared sequence variants as a technical artifact. The authors suggested that the approach could potentially be generalized to other disease states and immunological phenotypes. The only immune exposure information available for the cohort was CMV serostatus. At a false discovery rate of 0.05, a later analysis linked 16,951 TCR beta sequences to specific HLA alleles. Because counts were too low, seventeen rarely observed V segments, including chromosome 9 orphons, were left out of the earlier analysis of 500 to 750 of the donors. A later analysis found that HLA-associated TCR beta chains were more clonally expanded and had lower generation probabilities than equally common non-associated chains. The classifier was reported to diagnose cytomegalovirus status with high specificity and sensitivity in both the original and validation cohorts. Sequencing depth was assumed to be roughly uniform across donors in the presence/absence analyses, though that assumption may not hold. A later analysis found that most CMV-associated TCR beta chains appeared HLA-restricted, with HLA associations seemingly driven largely by CMV exposure. In a later analysis, TCR association rates were found to vary across HLA loci, with the most associated TCRs seen for DRB1 alleles and the fewest for HLA-C alleles.

The cohort comprised around 700 healthy bone marrow donors. All cohort members were sampled while nominally healthy, although unrecorded immune exposures were likely present. The donor was CMV seropositive and was included in the group of 250 to 300 seropositive cohort members. Every donor gave a peripheral blood sample, and the peripheral blood mononuclear cells from that sample were used for TCR beta sequencing. The Qiagen DNeasy Blood Extraction Kit was used to extract genomic DNA from the blood cell samples. Relative to germline, V is 0 bases shorter and J is 6 bases shorter, with 14 bases between their ends. CDR1 SGHAT and CDR2 FQNNGV are derived from the germline V gene. The CDR3, from cysteine to phenylalanine, totals 15 residues. Of the read, only the CDR3 DNA is kept; its 45 bases are in frame from base 1. In the case of this clone: Its antigen is not yet known. Qualities for individual bases were not recorded, and no much larger clone is one base off.

This receptor was identified in a man under 40 in good health and CMV-seropositive. The chain is made from TRBV11-2 and TRBJ1-2, and possibly TRBD1, on 5 matching bases. Sequencing was done on a sample of PBMCs. Here the CDR3 is given as CASSLDRGTQDGYTF. The nucleotide sequence reads TGTGCCAGCAGCTTAGACCGGGGGACTCAGGATGGCTACACCTTC.